This entry is about one T cell receptor (beta chain). The sample originates from a study of response to subunit inactivated influenza vaccine. TCRdb recomputed calls from the RT-PCR reads with MiXCR, one row per CDR3 protein. Of about 520,000 distinct CDR3 sequences detected, approximately 7.7% appear once; the ten largest clones hold roughly 14%. Germline CDR1 and CDR2: SNHLY and FYNNEI. This CDR3 is built from 14 residues. Deletions cut 1 base from V and 4 bases from J, with 7 bases between. The chain joins TRBV2 to TRBJ2-2, with D possibly TRBD2 on 5 matching bases. The sequence was collected from a man between 45 and 75 years old who received an inactivated influenza vaccine. Sequenced material: PBMCs from blood, taken roughly 24 months after vaccination. CDR3 DNA: TGTGCCAGCAGTGAAGGACTATTCACCGGGGAGCTGTTTTTT. Its translation: CASSEGLFTGELFF.